The source of this TCR beta chain is a study of cytomegalovirus exposure and HLA in healthy donors. This clone has more than one count but fewer than ten. Trimming cost V 6 bases and J 7 bases, with 14 bases left between them. CDR3 length: 14 amino acids. Germline CDR1 SGHDT, CDR2 YYEEEE. Amplification used 60 Vbeta primers and 13 Jbeta primers. Assay used: immunoSEQ multiplex PCR; TCRdb lists only in-frame clones, some missing. The sample has about 210,000 clones, 78% seen once. Sequencing input: PBMCs. This sequence was found in a boy younger than 18 in good health and CMV-seronegative. The chain has TRBV5-6 and TRBJ1-6, with a weak D call TRBD1 (5 bases). The CDR3 sequence is CASNFRVLNSPLHF. DNA for the CDR3: TGTGCCAGCAACTTCAGGGTGTTAAATTCACCCCTCCACTTT.